Listed below are T cell receptor beta chains from one sample, sequenced in a study of blood T cell repertoires in COVID-19. Clones were read by immunoSEQ multiplex PCR, and TCRdb kept only the in-frame ones, dropping some. Of about 85,000 clones listed, more than 70% are singletons. Sequencing was done on a sample of peripheral blood. These receptors all stem from a man aged 50-60 years with acute or convalescent COVID-19. Each CDR3 is given with its conserved first and last residue.

V gene,J gene,CDR3 protein
TRBV5-1,TRBJ1-4,CASSFRGPQGEKLFF
TRBV6-2/TRBV6-3,TRBJ2-1,CASSPQAGGFYNEQFF
TRBV2,TRBJ2-3,CASSAGTALPTDTQYF
TRBV9,TRBJ2-1,CASSVSSNEQFF
TRBV18,TRBJ2-1,CASSLRTSQGNNEQFF
TRBV5-1,TRBJ2-7,CASSSGTGAYEQYF
TRBV5-1,TRBJ2-1,CASSLGPSGGANEQFF
TRBV12-3/TRBV12-4,TRBJ2-3,CASSRDFTDTQYF
TRBV5-4,TRBJ1-2,CASSRVGPGGYTF
TRBV11-2,TRBJ1-5,CASSLSRDQLQHF
TRBV4-1,TRBJ1-6,CASSQGIWRNSPLHF
TRBV11-2,TRBJ2-1,CASSLWAGANEQFF
TRBV7-2,TRBJ1-6,CASSWTGSDNSPLHF
TRBV7-9,TRBJ2-1,CASNQEREGYNEQFF
TRBV9,TRBJ2-5,CASSVGPGGLETQYF
TRBV5-5,TRBJ1-1,CASSLGYRNTEAFF
TRBV5-8,TRBJ2-1,CASSFSGNEQFF
TRBV4-2,TRBJ1-2,CASSQPGTGTNYGYTF
TRBV5-4,TRBJ1-1,CASSSRDRGAEAFF
TRBV27,TRBJ2-1,CASSPGGEDNEQFF
TRBV7-8,TRBJ1-4,CASSRTDEEKLFF
TRBV5-1,TRBJ2-2,CASSVSGTVGGELFF
TRBV7-9,TRBJ1-2,CASSPQGSGYTF
TRBV27,TRBJ1-4,CASSPRRFNEKLFF
TRBV5-8,TRBJ1-2,CASSGGQVGYGYTF
TRBV28,TRBJ2-2,CASRLGDRGVTGELFF
TRBV6-5,TRBJ1-1,CASNEDRTGTEAFF
TRBV28,TRBJ1-5,CASVTPGDQPQHF
TRBV18,TRBJ2-7,CASSPPRLAGVGEQYF